The next 31 T cell receptor beta chains were all read from a single sample in a study of T cell changes during pregnancy in multiple sclerosis. The protocol was immunoSEQ multiplex PCR, while the TCRdb copy is restricted to in-frame clones and leaves out a portion. This sample has more than 90,000 clones, with about 92% found just once. The specimen was peripheral blood, collected after pregnancy. These TCRs come from a female donor with multiple sclerosis, enrolled in a pregnancy study.

This clone appeared once. This chain connects TRBV5-1 to TRBJ2-7; D possibly corresponds to TRBD2 (6 bases). This CDR3 is built from 14 residues. The V and J ends lost 4 bases and 2 bases respectively, with 13 bases between them. CDR1 SGHRS and CDR2 YFSETQ come from the germline V gene. The CDR3 reads CASSPDSGPYEQYF. The CDR3 bases are TGCGCCAGCAGCCCCGATAGCGGACCCTACGAGCAGTACTTC.

The chain links TRBV4-1 to TRBJ2-7; D unresolved. The CDR3 has 13 amino acids. Germline V gene lookup returns CDR1 MGHRA and CDR2 YSYEKL. Trimming removed 0 bases at V and 2 bases at J, with 5 bases between. The CDR3 region has the DNA TGCGCCAGCAGCCAAGACCCTACCTACGAGCAGTACTTC. It specifies CASSQDPTYEQYF.

The gene calls are TRBV5-6 and TRBJ2-7; the match to TRBD1 covers 7 bases. Germline-derived CDR1 and CDR2 are SGHDT and YYEEEE. J was trimmed by 0 bases and V by 5 bases; bases with no gene match: 5. This CDR3 contains 14 residues. In nucleotides, the CDR3 is TGTGCCAGCAGTTCGGGACAGAGCTCCTACGAGCAGTACTTC. Translated, it gives CASSSGQSSYEQYF.

The rearrangement uses TRBV18 and TRBJ2-7; TRBD1 agrees at 9 bases. J was trimmed by 5 bases and V by 3 bases; bases with no gene match: 5. Germline V lookup: CDR1 KGHSH, CDR2 LQKENI. The length of the CDR3 is 14 residues. For the CDR3, the DNA is TGTGCCAGCTCACCTAGGACAGGGGAACACGAGCAGTACTTC. Its translation is CASSPRTGEHEQYF.

This clone was detected once. V gene TRBV30 combines with J gene TRBJ1-2; no clear D gene. The germline CDR1 and CDR2 sequences are GTSNPN and SVGIG (reference sequence). The CDR3 loop spans 15 amino acids. Trimming took 0 bases from V and 2 from J, leaving 13 bases between them. The CDR3 sequence is CAWSVREGSNYGYTF. The CDR3 DNA reads TGTGCCTGGAGTGTACGGGAGGGTTCAAACTATGGCTACACCTTC.

This clone was recorded only once. The rearrangement links TRBV27 to TRBJ1-2; the match to TRBD1 covers 7 bases. The germline V gene has CDR1 MNHEY and CDR2 SMNVEV (reference sequence). The CDR3 spans 14 residues. J gave up 8 bases and V 4 bases, and 10 bases lay outside the gene matches. The CDR3 sequence: CASSSNRQGRGYTF. CDR3 nucleotides: TGTGCCAGCAGTTCGAACAGACAGGGCAGGGGCTACACCTTC.

DNA of the CDR3: TGCGCCAGCACCTATAGCGGAACCCAAGAGACCCAGTACTTC. Protein: CASTYSGTQETQYF. V usage is TRBV5-1 and J usage is TRBJ2-5; D is perhaps TRBD2 (6 bases). The germline V and J ends were trimmed by 6 bases and 1 base, with 13 bases remaining between them. CDR1 and CDR2 from the germline V gene are SGHRS and YFSETQ. This CDR3 has 14 amino acids. Full variable domain (remainder filled in from reference TRBV5-1 and TRBJ2-5): KAGVTQTPRYLIKTRGQQVTLSCSPISGHRSVSWYQQTPGQGLQFLFEYFSETQRNKGNFPGRFSGRQFSNSRSEMNVSTLELGDSALYLCASTYSGTQETQYFGPGTRLLVL.

The chain uses TRBV6-5 and TRBJ1-2; D might be TRBD1 (5 bases). Germline CDR1 and CDR2: MNHEY and SVGAGI. V lost 10 bases and J lost 4, with 16 bases in between. The CDR3 has 13 amino acids. As DNA, the CDR3 is TGTGCCACTAAGGCGGCGGGGGTCTATGGCTACACCTTC. This codes for CATKAAGVYGYTF.

This clone has only one observation. The chain carries TRBV7-9 and TRBJ2-7; 14 nucleotides line up with TRBD2. The germline V gene has CDR1 SEHNR and CDR2 FQNEAQ (reference sequence). There are 16 residues in the CDR3. V lost 5 bases, J lost 5 bases, and 8 bases stayed unmatched. The CDR3 reads CASSPRTSGRRNEQYF. CDR3 nucleotide sequence: TGTGCCAGCAGCCCGCGGACTAGCGGGAGGAGGAACGAGCAGTACTTC. Drawing the rest from reference TRBV7-9 and TRBJ2-7, the complete variable domain is DTGVSQNPRHKITKRGQNVTFRCDPISEHNRLYWYRQTLGQGPEFLTYFQNEAQLEKSRLLSDRFSAERPKGSFSTLEIQRTEQGDSAMYLCASSPRTSGRRNEQYFGPGTRLTVT.

This chain uses TRBV19 with TRBJ2-1; possible D gene TRBD1, 6 bases. Germline lookup yields CDR1 LNHDA and CDR2 SQIVND (reference sequence). The CDR3 is 15 amino acids. V was trimmed by 4 bases and J by 0 bases, leaving 10 bases between them. CDR3 bases: TGTGCCAGTAGTAACGGCAGGGGCTCCTACAATGAGCAGTTCTTC. Amino acids: CASSNGRGSYNEQFF.

In DNA form, the CDR3 reads TGTGCCACCAGCAGAGATAAGGGGCCGTATGGCTACACCTTC. This encodes CATSRDKGPYGYTF. The chain couples TRBV15 to TRBJ1-2; the D gene is possibly TRBD1 (5 bases). CDR3 length: 14 residues. The germline V gene has CDR1 LNHNV and CDR2 YYDKDF (reference sequence). The germline V and J ends were trimmed by 0 bases and 5 bases, with 10 bases remaining between them.

The chain employs TRBV6-1 and TRBJ1-2; D call uncertain. The V gene's germline CDR1 is MNHNS and CDR2 SASEGT. The V end was cut by 6 bases, the J end by 2 bases, with 10 bases between. This CDR3 is 13 amino acids long. CDR3 nucleotide sequence: TGTGCCAGCAGGGCACCTTTGAACTATGGCTACACCTTC. Its protein product is CASRAPLNYGYTF.

J is TRBJ1-1 and V is TRBV19; 7 bases are a match to TRBD1. Losses at the gene ends were 7 bases for V and 0 bases for J; bases not matched to a gene: 5. CDR1 and CDR2 (germline): LNHDA, SQIVND (reference sequence). CDR3 length: 14 residues. CDR3 amino acids: CASTLQGMNTEAFF. DNA for the CDR3: TGTGCCAGTACCCTACAGGGGATGAACACTGAAGCTTTCTTT.

The J gene is TRBJ2-2, the V gene TRBV4-2; 12 bases map to TRBD2. The CDR3 consists of 17 residues. V shed 5 bases and J 1 base; nucleotides not matched to a gene: 5. CDR1 and CDR2 (germline): LGHNA, YNFKEQ. CDR3 nucleotides: TGTGCCAGCAGCTTACTAGCGGGAGGCGGGAACACCGGGGAGCTGTTTTTT. Protein product: CASSLLAGGGNTGELFF.

The chain uses TRBV30 and TRBJ1-1; D ambiguous. V was pared by 0 bases and J by 2 bases, with 7 bases between. Per the germline V gene, CDR1 is GTSNPN and CDR2 is SVGIG (reference sequence). This CDR3 has 13 residues. The DNA for the CDR3 is TGTGCCTGGAGTGTTGGACTCAACACTGAAGCTTTCTTT. Its translation: CAWSVGLNTEAFF. The full variable domain, rest sourced from reference TRBV30 and TRBJ1-1, is SQTIHQWPATLVQPVGSPLSLECTVEGTSNPNLYWYRQAAGRGLQLLFYSVGIGQISSEVPQNLSASRPQDRQFILSSKKLLLSDSGFYLCAWSVGLNTEAFFGQGTRLTVV.

The chain couples TRBV5-6 to TRBJ2-3, with D perhaps TRBD2 (6 bases). Germline CDR1 SGHDT, CDR2 YYEEEE. The CDR3 extends over 15 amino acids. V was trimmed by 4 bases and J by 1 base, leaving 13 bases between them. The CDR3 DNA sequence: TGTGCCAGCAGCGCGATCGGGAGCGGCACAGATACGCAGTATTTT. Protein sequence: CASSAIGSGTDTQYF.

J is TRBJ1-2 and V is TRBV19; D gene ambiguous. The CDR3 has 10 amino acids. Trimming took 9 bases from V and 6 from J, leaving 8 bases between them. The germline V gene encodes CDR1 LNHDA and CDR2 SQIVND (reference sequence). The CDR3 here is CASRLNGYTF. In DNA form, the CDR3 reads TGTGCCAGCCGACTAAATGGCTACACCTTC.

The rearrangement uses TRBV30 and TRBJ1-1; D is perhaps TRBD1 (5 bases). The CDR3 runs 13 residues. Germline CDR1 reads GTSNPN; CDR2 reads SVGIG (reference sequence). V lost 2 bases and J 1 base, leaving 8 bases between the germline ends. For the CDR3, the DNA is TGTGCCTGGAGTAGTCAGGGGAACACTGAAGCTTTCTTT. This sequence encodes CAWSSQGNTEAFF. Full variable domain (missing parts from reference TRBV30 and TRBJ1-1): SQTIHQWPATLVQPVGSPLSLECTVEGTSNPNLYWYRQAAGRGLQLLFYSVGIGQISSEVPQNLSASRPQDRQFILSSKKLLLSDSGFYLCAWSSQGNTEAFFGQGTRLTVV.

V gene TRBV27 combines with J gene TRBJ2-1; 8 nucleotides match TRBD2. This CDR3 region has 14 residues. From germline, CDR1 is MNHEY and CDR2 SMNVEV (reference sequence). The junction had 6 bases not matched to a gene; V was cut back by 5 bases and J by 6 bases. CDR3 loop: CASSPGLVVNEQFF. The CDR3 coding sequence is TGTGCCAGCAGTCCGGGACTAGTAGTCAATGAGCAGTTCTTC.

The rearrangement joins TRBV30 to TRBJ1-5; 8 bases agree with TRBD1. J gave up 2 bases and V 2 bases, and 2 bases lay outside the gene matches. The CDR3 consists of 14 residues. The V gene's germline CDR1 is GTSNPN and CDR2 SVGIG (reference sequence). As DNA, the CDR3 is TGTGCCTGGAGTTTGGACAGGGGCAATCAGCCCCAGCATTTT. Protein: CAWSLDRGNQPQHF.

The J gene is TRBJ1-3, the V gene TRBV19; perhaps TRBD1 as D (5 bases). Trimming stripped 7 bases from V and 0 bases from J, with 10 bases between. The germline V gene has CDR1 LNHDA and CDR2 SQIVND (reference sequence). The CDR3 is 14 residues long. The CDR3 region has the DNA TGTGCCAGTAAATCTGGGGCCTCTGGAAACACCATATATTTT. Its translation: CASKSGASGNTIYF.

This clone was counted once. The genes are TRBV30 and TRBJ2-7, with 9 bases that match TRBD1. The CDR3 runs to 16 residues. V dropped 6 bases and J dropped 0; count of bases not matched to a gene: 12. Germline lookup yields CDR1 GTSNPN and CDR2 SVGIG (reference sequence). The CDR3 DNA reads as TGTGCCTGCACGGGACAGGGTCGAGAAAGCTCCTACGAGCAGTACTTC. Its translation is CACTGQGRESSYEQYF.

The rearrangement joins TRBV16 to TRBJ2-2; no firm D call. The V and J ends lost 7 bases and 8 bases respectively, with 8 bases between them. This CDR3 has 11 amino acids. Germline CDR1 reads KGHSY; CDR2 reads FQNENV. The CDR3 bases are TGTGCCAGCACCAGGCAGGGGGAGCTGTTTTTT. Its translation is CASTRQGELFF.

The chain combines TRBV6-6 with TRBJ1-2; the D is unclear. Germline loops: CDR1 MNHNY, CDR2 SVGAGI (reference sequence). The CDR3 contains 16 residues. Trimming left V 2 bases short and J 4 bases short, with 17 bases between. CDR3 coding DNA: TGTGCCAGCAGTTACCTCGGGGTCACGGACCCCTATGGCTACACCTTC. Its translation: CASSYLGVTDPYGYTF.

This clone showed up just a few times. The rearrangement uses TRBV11-2 and TRBJ2-7, with TRBD2 as a possible D gene (6 bases). From germline, CDR1 is SGHAT and CDR2 FQNNGV. V lost 4 bases, J lost 2 bases, and 18 bases lay in between. CDR3 length: 16 amino acids. The DNA of the CDR3 is TGTGCCAGCAGCTCGTTGCCCGGGACGGGAGCCTACGAGCAGTACTTC. Encoded protein: CASSSLPGTGAYEQYF.

This chain uses TRBV15 with TRBJ2-1, with a weak D call TRBD2 (7 bases). V was shortened by 2 bases and J by 5 bases, with 19 bases between the two germline ends. Germline V gene data show CDR1 as LNHNV and CDR2 as YYDKDF (reference sequence). The CDR3 extends over 17 amino acids. The CDR3 sequence: CATSRPFVGGGHNEQFF. As DNA, the CDR3 is TGTGCCACCAGCAGACCCTTCGTTGGGGGGGGCCACAATGAGCAGTTCTTC.

The V gene is TRBV6-5, the J gene TRBJ2-1, with TRBD1 identical over 9 bases. The V gene's germline CDR1 is MNHEY and CDR2 SVGAGI. The V gene end was trimmed by 2 bases and the J gene end by 7 bases; junction bases not matched to a gene: 6. The CDR3 is 15 residues long. The chain's CDR3 is CASSYGDREINEQFF. CDR3 coding DNA: TGTGCCAGCAGTTACGGGGACAGGGAAATTAATGAGCAGTTCTTC.

The CDR3 loop reads CASSRGPSLGNEQFF. DNA of the CDR3: TGTGCCAGTAGTAGGGGCCCCTCCTTGGGCAATGAGCAGTTCTTC. This sequence joins TRBV19 and TRBJ2-1, with D perhaps matching TRBD1 (5 bases). The CDR3 has 15 residues. Germline CDR1 LNHDA, CDR2 SQIVND (reference sequence). Deletions cut 4 bases from V and 6 bases from J, with 16 bases between.

The V and J genes are TRBV9 and TRBJ2-1, with 8 bases identical to TRBD1. Germline lookup yields CDR1 SGDLS and CDR2 YYNGEE. V shed 2 bases and J 6 bases; nucleotides not matched to a gene: 1. CDR3 length: 13 amino acids. This CDR3 reads CASSVDRANEQFF. The CDR3 DNA reads as TGTGCCAGCAGCGTGGACAGGGCCAATGAGCAGTTCTTC.

This chain links TRBV27 with TRBJ2-5; TRBD2 might be the D (6 bases). This CDR3 contains 13 residues. The germline V and J ends were trimmed by 1 base and 5 bases, with 8 bases remaining between them. Germline assignment: CDR1 MNHEY and CDR2 SMNVEV (reference sequence). The CDR3 nucleotides read TGTGCCAGCAGTTTATGGGGGGAGGAGACCCAGTACTTC. Translating gives CASSLWGEETQYF.

The gene calls are TRBV5-1 and TRBJ1-1; the D gene is possibly TRBD1 (5 bases). Germline V gene sequence: CDR1 SGHRS, CDR2 YFSETQ. V was shortened by 2 bases and J by 1 base, with 6 bases between the two germline ends. The CDR3 loop spans 13 amino acids. The CDR3 reads CASSFTGNTEAFF. CDR3 nucleotide sequence: TGCGCCAGCAGCTTTACAGGGAACACTGAAGCTTTCTTT. Together with reference TRBV5-1 and TRBJ1-1, the CDR3 gives the full variable domain: KAGVTQTPRYLIKTRGQQVTLSCSPISGHRSVSWYQQTPGQGLQFLFEYFSETQRNKGNFPGRFSGRQFSNSRSEMNVSTLELGDSALYLCASSFTGNTEAFFGQGTRLTVV.